The 15 T cell receptor beta chains below all came from one sample that was sequenced in a study of breast tumors, draining lymph nodes, adjacent tissues. The lymph nodes were axillary draining lymph nodes from breast cancer patients. TCRdb re-called the multiplex PCR reads with MiXCR, one entry per CDR3 protein. The table records 100,000 or so distinct CDR3 sequences, over 20% of them present only once. The sequenced material came from axillary lymph node tissue. The receptors shown here come from a female donor with breast cancer. Some clones in this sample may be carry-over from other donors' samples.

In this sample, this clonotype turned up a few times. The rearrangement uses TRBV20-1 and TRBJ1-5; D remains unclear. The V gene lost 3 bases and the J gene lost 0 bases, with 15 bases spanning the gap. CDR3 length equals 16 residues. Looked up from germline, CDR1 is DFQATT and CDR2 is SNEGSKA (reference sequence). For the CDR3, the DNA is TGCAGTGCTAGTAGGGTAGGGCCAGGTAGCAATCAGCCCCAGCATTTT. It specifies CSASRVGPGSNQPQHF.

In this sample, this clonotype turned up many times. V usage is TRBV19 and J usage is TRBJ2-1, with D possibly called TRBD1 or TRBD2 (6 bases each). CDR3 length: 16 amino acids. V was trimmed by 6 bases and J by 6 bases, leaving 21 bases between them. Looked up from germline, CDR1 is LNHDA and CDR2 is SQIVND (reference sequence). The CDR3 loop is CASRKNRGRGVNEQFF. The DNA of the CDR3 is TGTGCCAGTAGAAAAAATCGGGGGCGCGGGGTCAATGAGCAGTTCTTC.

This clonotype came up many times. The J gene is TRBJ2-1, the V gene TRBV12-3 or TRBV12-4; 10 nucleotides line up with TRBD2. There are 15 residues in the CDR3. The ends lost 6 bases at V and 8 bases at J; junction bases unmatched: 10. CDR3 DNA: TGTGCCAGCAGCCGAGAAGCGGGGGGGCCTTATGAGCAGTTCTTC. Translation gives CASSREAGGPYEQFF.

This clonotype was detected many times. The chain carries TRBV16 and TRBJ2-7; 7 nucleotides align to TRBD1. The germline V gene has CDR1 KGHSY and CDR2 FQNENV. Trimming at V came to 1 base and at J to 9 bases, leaving 12 bases not matched to a gene. The CDR3 is 15 residues long. The CDR3 loop is CASSQLPSTGTGQYF. In DNA, the CDR3 is TGTGCCAGCAGCCAATTGCCCTCGACAGGGACGGGGCAGTACTTC.

This clonotype occurred many times. The rearrangement joins TRBV11-2 to TRBJ2-7; D gene ambiguous. Germline CDR1 SGHAT, CDR2 FQNNGV. This CDR3 region has 16 residues. Trimming pared 2 bases from V and 1 base from J, leaving 15 bases between. CDR3 bases: TGTGCCAGCAGCTTAAACAGCATTCCATCTTCCTACGAGCAGTACTTC. Translating gives CASSLNSIPSSYEQYF.

This clonotype has ten or more counts. This chain connects TRBV2 to TRBJ1-2, with a weak D call TRBD1 (5 bases). CDR1 is SNHLY, CDR2 FYNNEI, per germline. V shed 6 bases and J shed 5 bases, with 13 bases lying between them. This CDR3 spans 13 amino acids. The CDR3 DNA sequence: TGTGCCAGCAGGCCGACAGCGGGGTATGGCTACACCTTC. Translated: CASRPTAGYGYTF.

A few counts support this clonotype. The chain recombines TRBV28 with TRBJ1-4; 7 bases align to TRBD1. Germline V lookup: CDR1 MDHEN, CDR2 SYDVKM. With V trimmed by 5 bases and J by 6 bases, 9 bases remained unmatched. The CDR3 is 15 amino acids. In DNA form, the CDR3 reads TGTGCCAGCAGTGGCAGGGGGTATAGAGATGAAAAACTGTTTTTT. Residues: CASSGRGYRDEKLFF.

This clonotype was seen repeatedly, ten times or more. The chain joins TRBV5-1 to TRBJ1-3, with 7 nucleotides matching TRBD1. Germline V gene lookup returns CDR1 SGHRS and CDR2 YFSETQ. This CDR3 has 15 residues. V was clipped by 4 bases and J by 4 bases; unmatched bases: 8. CDR3 bases: TGCGCCAGCAGCATCTCGACAGGGTCAGGAAACACCATATATTTT. Encoded protein: CASSISTGSGNTIYF.

This clonotype was counted at least ten times. The genes are TRBV12-3 or TRBV12-4 and TRBJ2-3, with D perhaps matching TRBD1 (6 bases). Trimming took off 6 bases at V and 6 bases at J, with 10 bases between the two ends. This CDR3 is built from 12 residues. The CDR3 bases are TGTGCCAGCAGGGGACACGTCGATACGCAGTATTTT. It codes for CASRGHVDTQYF.

Details on this clonotype: A single base separates this from a much larger clone, so it may be a read error. The V call is TRBV10-3, the J call TRBJ2-2, with 9 bases fitting TRBD2. The V gene end was trimmed by 0 bases and the J gene end by 2 bases; junction bases not matched to a gene: 7. From germline, CDR1 is ENHRY and CDR2 SYGVKD. The CDR3 runs to 18 residues. The CDR3 DNA follows: TGTGCCATCAGTGAGTCTGTAGCGGGAGTACTTAACACCGGGGAGCTGTTTTTT. Protein product: CAISESVAGVLNTGELFF.

This clonotype has just a few counts. The V call is TRBV6-5, the J call TRBJ2-1, with TRBD2 as a possible D gene (6 bases). Germline CDR1 MNHEY, CDR2 SVGAGI. This CDR3 has 14 residues. V gave up 4 bases and J gave up 7 bases, with 14 bases separating them. CDR3 sequence: CASSFREKANEQFF. CDR3 DNA sequence: TGTGCCAGCAGTTTCCGGGAGAAAGCGAATGAGCAGTTCTTC.

The table lists this clonotype with many counts. The chain couples TRBV11-2 to TRBJ2-7, with 11 bases fitting TRBD1. CDR3 size: 14 residues. The germline CDR1 and CDR2 sequences are SGHAT and FQNNGV. Trimming took 6 bases from V and 4 from J; bases not matched to a gene: 5. This CDR3 reads CASRPGTGGYEQYF. In DNA form, the CDR3 reads TGTGCCAGCAGGCCCGGGACAGGGGGATACGAGCAGTACTTC. Using reference TRBV11-2 and TRBJ2-7 for the parts outside the CDR3, the full variable domain is EAGVAQSPRYKIIEKRQSVAFWCNPISGHATLYWYQQILGQGPKLLIQFQNNGVVDDSQLPKDRFSAERLKGVDSTLKIQPAKLEDSAVYLCASRPGTGGYEQYFGPGTRLTVT.

This clonotype showed up many times. The J gene is TRBJ2-3, the V gene TRBV12-3 or TRBV12-4; the D gene is possibly TRBD2 (6 bases). CDR3 size: 15 residues. The V end lost 1 base, the J end lost 4 bases, and 12 bases lay between the germline ends. This chain's CDR3 is CASSLDSSGADTQYF. The CDR3 DNA reads as TGTGCCAGCAGTTTAGACAGCTCGGGGGCAGATACGCAGTATTTT.

This clonotype rates as medium-sized. J is TRBJ1-5 and V is TRBV7-9; the D is unclear. CDR3 length: 13 residues. Trimming stripped 5 bases from V and 9 bases from J, with 14 bases between. CDR1 is SEHNR, CDR2 FQNEAQ, per germline (reference sequence). CDR3 sequence: CASSIPTHRPQHF. The CDR3 region has the DNA TGTGCCAGCAGCATCCCCACCCATCGGCCCCAGCATTTT. The full variable domain, completed using reference TRBV7-9 and TRBJ1-5, is DTGVSQNPRHKITKRGQNVTFRCDPISEHNRLYWYRQTLGQGPEFLTYFQNEAQLEKSRLLSDRFSAERPKGSFSTLEIQRTEQGDSAMYLCASSIPTHRPQHFGDGTRLSIL.

In its sample, this clonotype was seen many times. The V gene is TRBV4-2, the J gene TRBJ1-2; a weak D match, TRBD1 (6 bases). The CDR3 is 15 amino acids. Germline CDR1 and CDR2: LGHNA and YNFKEQ. V was trimmed by 4 bases and J by 4 bases, leaving 16 bases between them. The CDR3 loop reads CASSRSGEGGYGYTF. The DNA of the CDR3 is TGTGCCAGCAGCCGGAGTGGCGAGGGGGGCTATGGCTACACCTTC.